What follows describes a single TCR beta chain. What it recognizes is unknown. This specimen comes from a study of shared clonotypes between healthy human individuals. Study-wide results and caveats: Exclusively blood specimens were collected; tissue repertoires likely differ. With few donors, the genetic and exposure-history diversity represented was limited.

Those who donated were healthy HIV-negative adults, with no recent acute infections or vaccinations reported. Into CD45RA+ naive and CD45RA-negative memory subsets, the CD4+ cells were split. Measured with immunoSEQ multiplex PCR; TCRdb has only the in-frame clones, and not every one. The sample carries over 850,000 clones, around 82% recorded once. The TCR originated in a man aged 18 to 30 in good health. Some clones in this sample may be carry-over from other donors' samples. The specimen was memory CD4+ T cells from PBMCs. Documented subset: CD45RA-negative fraction.

For the CDR3, the DNA is TGTGCCAGCAGTTTATCAGACAGGTTTGCTGAAGCTTTCTTT. Protein sequence: CASSLSDRFAEAFF. The chain recombines TRBV27 with TRBJ1-1; D may be TRBD1 (6 bases). This CDR3 comprises 14 residues. Looked up from germline, CDR1 is MNHEY and CDR2 is SMNVEV (reference sequence). V gave up 0 bases and J gave up 6 bases, with 11 bases separating them.